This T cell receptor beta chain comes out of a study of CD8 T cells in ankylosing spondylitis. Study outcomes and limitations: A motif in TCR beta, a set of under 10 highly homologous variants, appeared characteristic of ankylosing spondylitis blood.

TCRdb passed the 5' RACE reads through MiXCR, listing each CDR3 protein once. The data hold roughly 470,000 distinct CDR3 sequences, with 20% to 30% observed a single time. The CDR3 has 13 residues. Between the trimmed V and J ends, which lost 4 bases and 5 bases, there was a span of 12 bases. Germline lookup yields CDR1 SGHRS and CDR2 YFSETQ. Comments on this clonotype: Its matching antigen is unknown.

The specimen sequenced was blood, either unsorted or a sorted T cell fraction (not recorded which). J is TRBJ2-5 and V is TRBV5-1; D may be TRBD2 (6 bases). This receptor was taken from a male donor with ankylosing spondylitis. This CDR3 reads CASSPGGDETQYF. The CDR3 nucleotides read TGCGCCAGCAGCCCAGGCGGGGACGAGACCCAGTACTTC.